This note documents a single T cell receptor (beta chain) sequence. Profiling relied on immunoSEQ multiplex PCR, and the TCRdb table lists in-frame clones only, not all of them. The table has 100,000 to 150,000 clones, roughly 90% seen once. Enrolled during active infection, Seattle patients were then followed longitudinally. The data were taken from a study of blood T cell repertoires in COVID-19. Study-wide context: Some COVID-19 samples were acute and others convalescent; all came from the United States, Italy and Spain. The cDNA or gDNA used as material had been derived from T cells, B-cell-depleted T cells, or PBMCs.

This TCR derives from an older woman with COVID-19, enrolled during active disease. The specimen sequenced was peripheral blood.

The CDR3 DNA reads as TGTGCCAGCAGCCGAGTCAGGGGCGCGGTGAGCTACACCTTC. Its translation is CASSRVRGAVSYTF. The chain uses TRBV5-8 and TRBJ1-2; maybe TRBD1 (6 bases). Germline-derived CDR1 and CDR2 are SGHTS and YDEGEE. The CDR3 spans 14 residues. V dropped 4 bases and J dropped 9 bases, with 19 bases sitting between them.